This paragraph reports one TCR beta chain. Its target is not known. The record originates from a study of siplizumab effects on memory and regulatory T cells. Sequencing was performed with immunoSEQ multiplex PCR; in TCRdb, only in-frame clones are kept and a portion is missing. The table includes tens of thousands of clones, about 89% detected once. Germline values: CDR1 MGHDK, CDR2 SYGVNS. Trimming stripped 2 bases from V and 2 bases from J, with 12 bases between. This CDR3 region has 15 residues. Regarding the study as a whole: Naive T cells apparently outstripped memory cells in diversity and seemed major alloresponse contributors.

The sample was naive CD4+ T cells sorted from blood. The source is a human donor in good health. The chain has TRBV25-1 and TRBJ1-2, with TRBD1 as a possible D gene (5 bases). The CDR3 reads CASSEGAGYNYGYTF. CDR3 nucleotide sequence: TGTGCCAGCAGTGAAGGGGCAGGCTACAACTATGGCTACACCTTC.